A single TCR beta chain is shown here with its context. In the source study's methods: Amplified reference gene primers provided the basis for estimating nucleated cell counts. Repertoires were generated with immunoSEQ multiplex PCR, while TCRdb's copy carries only in-frame clones and drops some. The V and J calls and clone size are taken from that table; D and trimming were inferred from the DNA. The sample holds around 60,000 clones; around four fifths are singletons and the top ten take 5% to 5.5%. This sample is part of a study of blood T cell repertoires in COVID-19. Study details: PBMCs, B-cell-depleted T cells, or T cells provided the cDNA or gDNA that made up the material.

The V gene lost 1 base and the J gene lost 5 bases, with 12 bases spanning the gap. This CDR3 is built from 15 residues. Looked up from germline, CDR1 is SGHTA and CDR2 is FQGTGA. This sequence was found in a man between 65 and 85 years old with acute or convalescent COVID-19. The chain couples TRBV7-3 to TRBJ2-1; maybe TRBD2 (5 bases). Sequencing used peripheral blood. The CDR3 DNA reads TGTGCCAGCAGCTTAAACCGGGAACCCAACAATGAGCAGTTCTTC. Its protein is CASSLNREPNNEQFF.